The 23 T cell receptor beta chains reported below all come from one sample, sequenced in a study of control samples from healthy donors and cancer patients. Clones were read by immunoSEQ multiplex PCR, and TCRdb kept only the in-frame ones, dropping some. The data hold 75,000 to 90,000 clones, with 85% to 90% observed a single time. The sequenced sample was blood. All receptors derive from a woman aged 40 to 50 in good health.

This chain links TRBV9 with TRBJ2-3, with D possibly being TRBD1 or TRBD2 (5 bases each). CDR1 and CDR2 from the germline V gene are SGDLS and YYNGEE. CDR3 size: 14 residues. Trimming took off 3 bases at V and 2 bases at J, with 10 bases between the two ends. The CDR3 loop reads CASSARDPTDTQYF. The CDR3, as DNA: TGTGCCAGCAGCGCAAGGGACCCCACAGATACGCAGTATTTT.

V and J are TRBV6-6 and TRBJ2-5; D uncertain. CDR3 size: 14 residues. The V gene lost 0 bases and the J gene lost 4 bases, with 9 bases spanning the gap. In germline, CDR1 is MNHNY, CDR2 SVGAGI (reference sequence). CDR3 nucleotide sequence: TGTGCCAGCAGTTACTCGCAAAGGCTAGAGACCCAGTACTTC. Protein sequence: CASSYSQRLETQYF.

The chain has TRBV3-1 (or the pseudogene TRBV3-2) and TRBJ2-7; TRBD2 might be the D (6 bases). CDR1 is LGHDT, CDR2 YNNKEL, per germline (reference sequence). CDR3 size: 12 residues. Trimming left V 0 bases short and J 12 bases short, with 12 bases between. For the CDR3, the DNA is TGTGCCAGCAGCCAAGAGGGCCTAGCGCTGTACTTC. Its protein is CASSQEGLALYF.

The rearrangement joins TRBV4-3 to TRBJ1-3; a weak D match, TRBD1 (5 bases). The CDR3 runs to 18 residues. With 0 bases removed from V and 0 bases from J, the gap between germline ends came to 15 bases. Germline V lookup: CDR1 LGHNA, CDR2 YSLEER. The CDR3 sequence: CASSQDLTSGNSGNTIYF. DNA for the CDR3: TGCGCCAGCAGCCAAGACCTTACGTCAGGGAACTCTGGAAACACCATATATTTT.

This rearrangement joins TRBV6-5 to TRBJ1-3; 7 bases align to TRBD1. V lost 4 bases, J lost 0 bases, and 6 bases stayed unmatched. Germline V CDR1 and CDR2: MNHEY, SVGAGI. This CDR3 is 16 amino acids long. CDR3 amino acids: CASSFTGASSGNTIYF. The CDR3 nucleotides read TGTGCCAGCAGTTTTACAGGGGCCAGCTCTGGAAACACCATATATTTT.

The sample holds one count of this clone. The V gene is TRBV5-4, the J gene TRBJ1-2, with D tentatively TRBD1 (6 bases). The V gene's germline CDR1 is SGHNT and CDR2 YYREEE (reference sequence). Trimming stripped 4 bases from V and 6 bases from J, with 13 bases between. The CDR3 contains 13 residues. The CDR3 bases are TGTGCCAGCAGCCATGGACAGATCGATGGCTACACCTTC. Its protein product is CASSHGQIDGYTF.

J is TRBJ1-1 and V is TRBV7-3, with a tentative D call TRBD1 (5 bases). The ends were cut back, 2 bases at V and 5 bases at J, with 15 bases in the middle. CDR1 and CDR2 (germline): SGHTA, FQGTGA. The CDR3 covers 15 residues. Here the CDR3 reads CASSLFQGVSTEAFF. The CDR3, as DNA: TGTGCCAGCAGCTTATTCCAGGGAGTTTCGACTGAAGCTTTCTTT.

The genes are TRBV7-6 and TRBJ1-5; D is perhaps TRBD1 (6 bases). The V end was cut by 1 base, the J end by 6 bases, with 13 bases between. The CDR3 loop spans 15 amino acids. Germline CDR1 is SGHVS and CDR2 is FNYEAQ. Here the CDR3 DNA reads TGTGCCAGCAGCTTAGAGGGGGTGAGGGGTCAGCCCCAGCATTTT. Amino acid sequence: CASSLEGVRGQPQHF. Filled out from reference TRBV7-6 and TRBJ1-5, the complete variable domain reads GAGVSQSPRYKVTKRGQDVALRCDPISGHVSLYWYRQALGQGPEFLTYFNYEAQQDKSGLPNDRFSAERPEGSISTLTIQRTEQRDSAMYRCASSLEGVRGQPQHFGDGTRLSIL.

The chain joins TRBV3-1 (or the pseudogene TRBV3-2) to TRBJ2-7; a possible D gene is TRBD1 (6 bases). V was trimmed by 6 bases and J by 0 bases, leaving 12 bases between them. Germline V lookup: CDR1 LGHDT, CDR2 YNNKEL (reference sequence). The CDR3 totals 14 residues. CDR3 coding DNA: TGTGCCAGCAGGAAACAGGGAAACTCCTACGAGCAGTACTTC. This sequence encodes CASRKQGNSYEQYF.

The chain links TRBV5-1 to TRBJ1-1, with a possible D match to TRBD1 (5 bases). CDR1 and CDR2 (germline): SGHRS, YFSETQ. With 5 bases removed from V and 3 bases from J, the gap between germline ends came to 14 bases. This CDR3 spans 14 amino acids. The CDR3, as DNA: TGCGCCAGCAGTCGCACACAGGCTGACACTGAAGCTTTCTTT. Protein sequence: CASSRTQADTEAFF.

The chain carries TRBV10-3 and TRBJ1-2; the match to TRBD1 covers 9 bases. Germline lookup yields CDR1 ENHRY and CDR2 SYGVKD. This CDR3 region has 17 residues. The J segment lost 5 bases and the V segment lost 6 bases, leaving 16 bases of the junction unmatched. DNA for the CDR3: TGTGCCATCAGGGGGCGCCCGCGGGACAGGGACCTATATGGCTACACCTTC. As protein: CAIRGRPRDRDLYGYTF.

The rearrangement links TRBV6-6 to TRBJ1-1; 7 bases agree with TRBD1. After removal of 4 bases from V and 3 bases from J, the junction contained 8 bases not matched to a gene. The CDR3 is 15 amino acids. Germline V gene sequence: CDR1 MNHNY, CDR2 SVGAGI (reference sequence). CDR3 protein: CASSFQTGRDTEAFF. The CDR3 nucleotides are TGTGCCAGCAGTTTCCAGACAGGGAGGGACACTGAAGCTTTCTTT.

The chain combines TRBV5-1 with TRBJ2-1, with D maybe TRBD1 (8 bases). The CDR3 consists of 17 residues. Germline assignment: CDR1 SGHRS and CDR2 YFSETQ. The V end was cut by 1 base, the J end by 4 bases, with 18 bases between. The CDR3: CASSLQASGTGYNEQFF. For the CDR3, the DNA is TGCGCCAGCAGCTTGCAGGCGAGCGGGACAGGTTACAATGAGCAGTTCTTC. The complete variable domain, with remaining parts taken from reference TRBV5-1 and TRBJ2-1, reads KAGVTQTPRYLIKTRGQQVTLSCSPISGHRSVSWYQQTPGQGLQFLFEYFSETQRNKGNFPGRFSGRQFSNSRSEMNVSTLELGDSALYLCASSLQASGTGYNEQFFGPGTRLTVL.

Only one count was recorded for this clone. The V and J genes are TRBV10-3 and TRBJ1-2, with TRBD1 identical over 7 bases. V shed 3 bases, J shed 0 bases, and the junction held 13 bases outside the gene matches. Germline CDR1 and CDR2: ENHRY and SYGVKD. This CDR3 spans 18 amino acids. CDR3 sequence: CAISDSTPWDRANYGYTF. The CDR3 nucleotides are TGTGCCATCAGTGACAGTACCCCTTGGGACAGAGCTAACTATGGCTACACCTTC.

J is TRBJ2-3 and V is TRBV29-1; 9 nucleotides match TRBD1. The CDR3 covers 13 residues. CDR1 and CDR2 from the germline V gene are SQVTM and ANQGSEA. Trimming took 7 bases from V and 2 from J; bases not matched to a gene: 4. Here the CDR3 reads CSAGTGNTDTQYF. The CDR3 nucleotides are TGCAGCGCCGGGACAGGGAACACAGATACGCAGTATTTT.

The chain is built from TRBV6-2 or TRBV6-3 and TRBJ2-3, with TRBD2 matching 11 bases. The V gene's germline CDR1 is MNHEY and CDR2 SVGEGT. The CDR3 sequence is 16 residues long. The ends lost 4 bases at V and 0 bases at J; junction bases unmatched: 3. CDR3 loop: CASSSLAGGSTDTQYF. In DNA, the CDR3 is TGTGCCAGCAGTTCCTTAGCGGGGGGGAGCACAGATACGCAGTATTTT.

V gene TRBV2 combines with J gene TRBJ1-5; D not resolved. CDR1 is SNHLY, CDR2 FYNNEI, per germline. This CDR3 region has 14 residues. V lost 3 bases to trimming and J lost 3 bases, with 9 bases between them. CDR3 bases: TGTGCCAGCAGTGAGCGGGGTTTCAATCAGCCCCAGCATTTT. Its protein product is CASSERGFNQPQHF. Together with reference TRBV2 and TRBJ1-5, the CDR3 gives the full variable domain: EPEVTQTPSHQVTQMGQEVILRCVPISNHLYFYWYRQILGQKVEFLVSFYNNEISEKSEIFDDQFSVERPDGSNFTLKIRSTKLEDSAMYFCASSERGFNQPQHFGDGTRLSIL.

J is TRBJ1-3 and V is TRBV3-1 (or the pseudogene TRBV3-2), with TRBD1 as a possible D gene (5 bases). The ends were cut back, 4 bases at V and 0 bases at J, with 10 bases in the middle. The germline V gene encodes CDR1 LGHDT and CDR2 YNNKEL (reference sequence). This CDR3 has 15 residues. The DNA for the CDR3 is TGTGCCAGCAGCCTTGACAGAGGCTCTGGAAACACCATATATTTT. This gives the protein CASSLDRGSGNTIYF.

The chain links TRBV5-3 to TRBJ2-2, with 10 bases aligning to TRBD2. TRBV5-3 is identified as an open reading frame with a role that is uncertain. J lost 7 bases, V lost 4 bases, and 7 bases had no gene match. The CDR3 is 15 amino acids. In DNA, the CDR3 is TGTGCCAGAAGCACGGGACTAGCGAAATACGGGGAGCTGTTTTTT. Translated: CARSTGLAKYGELFF.

The chain couples TRBV12-3 or TRBV12-4 to TRBJ2-7; D ambiguous. Deletions cut 2 bases from V and 3 bases from J, with 2 bases between. The CDR3 is 11 residues long. The CDR3 nucleotides are TGTGCCAGCAGTTTAAACTACGAGCAGTACTTC. Translated: CASSLNYEQYF.

The CDR3 loop reads CASSQKGQGNDGYTF. The CDR3 nucleotides are TGCGCCAGCAGCCAAAAAGGACAGGGTAATGATGGCTACACCTTC. This chain uses TRBV4-3 with TRBJ1-2; TRBD1 matches 8 bases. Germline CDR1 is LGHNA and CDR2 is YSLEER. V lost 2 bases to trimming and J lost 6 bases; unmatched junction nucleotides: 8. The CDR3 is 15 residues long.

The table lists this clone with a count of one. The rearrangement joins TRBV5-4 to TRBJ2-7, with a tentative D call TRBD1 (6 bases). The V gene lost 0 bases and the J gene lost 6 bases, with 16 bases spanning the gap. CDR3 length: 15 amino acids. Germline V gene data show CDR1 as SGHNT and CDR2 as YYREEE (reference sequence). The CDR3 sequence is CASSLAGSRGAEQYF. The DNA of the CDR3 is TGTGCCAGCAGCTTGGCAGGTTCCAGGGGAGCCGAGCAGTACTTC.

The chain links TRBV24-1 to TRBJ1-1; 7 bases are shared with TRBD1. Germline V CDR1 and CDR2: KGHDR, SFDVKD. The CDR3 length is 13 residues. The V and J ends lost 7 bases and 5 bases, in that order; junction bases with no gene match: 6. CDR3 nucleotides: TGTGCCACCAGGGAAGGGGGCCTAACTGAAGCTTTCTTT. It specifies CATREGGLTEAFF.